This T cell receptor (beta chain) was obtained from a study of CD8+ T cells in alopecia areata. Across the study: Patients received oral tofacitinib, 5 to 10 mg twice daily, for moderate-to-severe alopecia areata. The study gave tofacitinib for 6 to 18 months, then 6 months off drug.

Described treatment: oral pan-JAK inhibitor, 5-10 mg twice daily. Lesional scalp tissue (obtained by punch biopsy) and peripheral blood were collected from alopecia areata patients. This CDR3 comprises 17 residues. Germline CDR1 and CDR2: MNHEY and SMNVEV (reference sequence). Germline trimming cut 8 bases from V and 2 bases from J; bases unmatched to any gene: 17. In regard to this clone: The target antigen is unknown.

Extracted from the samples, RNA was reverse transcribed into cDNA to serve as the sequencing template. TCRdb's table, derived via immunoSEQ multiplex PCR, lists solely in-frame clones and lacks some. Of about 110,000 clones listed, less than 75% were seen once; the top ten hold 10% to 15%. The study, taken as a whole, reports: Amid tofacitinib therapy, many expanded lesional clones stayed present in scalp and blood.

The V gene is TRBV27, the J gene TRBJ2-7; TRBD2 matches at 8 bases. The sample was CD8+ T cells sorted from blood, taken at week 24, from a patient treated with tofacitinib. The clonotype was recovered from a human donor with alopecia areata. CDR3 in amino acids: CASSNSGVLLFPYEQYF. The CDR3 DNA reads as TGTGCCAGCTCCAATAGCGGGGTGCTCTTGTTCCCCTACGAGCAGTACTTC.